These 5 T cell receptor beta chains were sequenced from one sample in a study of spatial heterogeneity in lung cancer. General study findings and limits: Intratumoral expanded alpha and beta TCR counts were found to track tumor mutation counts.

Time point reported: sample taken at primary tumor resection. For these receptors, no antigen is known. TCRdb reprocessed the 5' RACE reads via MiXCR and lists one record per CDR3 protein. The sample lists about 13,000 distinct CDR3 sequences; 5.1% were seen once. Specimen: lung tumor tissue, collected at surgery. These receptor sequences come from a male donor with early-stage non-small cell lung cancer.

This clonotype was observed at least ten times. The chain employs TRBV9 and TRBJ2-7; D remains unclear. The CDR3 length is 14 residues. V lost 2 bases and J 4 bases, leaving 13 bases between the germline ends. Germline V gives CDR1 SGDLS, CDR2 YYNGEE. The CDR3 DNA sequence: TGTGCCAGCAGCGTCGCGCCCACTTTATACGAGCAGTACTTC. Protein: CASSVAPTLYEQYF.

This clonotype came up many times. Here the CDR3 reads CASRGQGPGELFF. In DNA form, the CDR3 reads TGTGCCAGCAGGGGACAGGGACCCGGGGAGCTGTTTTTT. The chain joins TRBV2 to TRBJ2-2; 9 bases match TRBD1. Germline-derived CDR1 and CDR2 are SNHLY and FYNNEI. V lost 6 bases, J lost 6 bases, and 2 bases stayed unmatched. CDR3 length: 13 residues.

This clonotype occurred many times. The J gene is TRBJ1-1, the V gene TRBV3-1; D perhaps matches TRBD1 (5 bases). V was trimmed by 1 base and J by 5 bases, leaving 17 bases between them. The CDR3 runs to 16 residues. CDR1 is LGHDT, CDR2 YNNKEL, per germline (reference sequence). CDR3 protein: CASSQANRGFWTEAFF. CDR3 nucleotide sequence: TGTGCCAGCAGCCAAGCAAATAGGGGATTTTGGACTGAAGCTTTCTTT.

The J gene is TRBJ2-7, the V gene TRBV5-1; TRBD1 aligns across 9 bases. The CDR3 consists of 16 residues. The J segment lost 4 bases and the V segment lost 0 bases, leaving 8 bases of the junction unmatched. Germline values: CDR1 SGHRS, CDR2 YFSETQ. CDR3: CASSLDADRGWYEQYF. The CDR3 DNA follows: TGCGCCAGCAGCTTGGACGCCGACAGGGGGTGGTACGAGCAGTACTTC.

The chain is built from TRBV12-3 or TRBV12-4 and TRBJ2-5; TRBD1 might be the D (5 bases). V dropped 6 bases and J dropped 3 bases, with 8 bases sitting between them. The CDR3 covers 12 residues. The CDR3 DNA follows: TGTGCCAGCAGCTTCAGGGAAGAGACCCAGTACTTC. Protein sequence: CASSFREETQYF.